This T cell receptor (beta chain) originates from a study of shared clonotypes between healthy human individuals. Study-wide points: Of the naive CD4 clonotypes, around 4.8% were shared across a few donors.

CDR1 and CDR2 from the germline V gene are GTSNPN and SVGIG (reference sequence). J lost 8 bases, V lost 0 bases, and 9 bases had no gene match. The CDR3 loop spans 15 amino acids. Data came from immunoSEQ multiplex PCR; TCRdb stores just in-frame clones and leaves some out. Here the sample spans approximately 1,000,000 clones, roughly 80% being singletons. Note on this clone: Its antigen is as yet unknown.

The sequencing sample was made of memory CD4+ T cells from PBMCs. The subset: CD45RA-negative fraction. The TCR sequence derives from a man younger than 35 in good health. Some clones in this sample may be carry-over from other donors' samples. The V and J genes are TRBV30 and TRBJ1-4; TRBD1 matches at 7 bases. CDR3 coding DNA: TGTGCCTGGAGTGTAAAGGGGGCCCAATTCGAAAAACTGTTTTTT. Amino acids: CAWSVKGAQFEKLFF.